One and the same sample provided the 7 T cell receptor beta chains below, sequenced in a study of blood T cell repertoires in COVID-19. Data came from immunoSEQ multiplex PCR; TCRdb stores just in-frame clones and leaves some out. The sample has roughly 260,000 clones, approximately 86% seen once; the top ten hold approximately 9.8%. Input material: peripheral blood. These receptors all stem from a man aged 35 to 55 who had recovered from COVID-19.

This clone showed up just once. This chain connects TRBV25-1 to TRBJ1-2; 8 nucleotides line up with TRBD1. This CDR3 spans 14 amino acids. Germline V gene sequence: CDR1 MGHDK, CDR2 SYGVNS. J lost 3 bases, V lost 8 bases, and 8 bases had no gene match. The CDR3 spells CASHGQGGHYGYTF. CDR3 coding DNA: TGTGCCAGCCACGGACAGGGAGGTCACTATGGCTACACCTTC.

This rearrangement joins TRBV5-6 to TRBJ1-6; perhaps TRBD1 as D (5 bases). Trimming cost V 4 bases and J 7 bases, with 15 bases left between them. CDR3 length: 15 residues. The germline CDR1 and CDR2 sequences are SGHDT and YYEEEE. CDR3 protein: CASSGPGPGNSPLHF. DNA of the CDR3: TGTGCCAGCAGCGGGCCGGGTCCAGGGAATTCACCCCTCCACTTT.

V and J are TRBV7-9 and TRBJ2-3; 8 bases match TRBD2. V was clipped by 5 bases and J by 5 bases; unmatched bases: 9. The V gene's germline CDR1 is SEHNR and CDR2 FQNEAQ (reference sequence). The length of the CDR3 is 15 residues. The CDR3 here is CASSLVGLAGDTQYF. The CDR3, as DNA: TGTGCCAGCAGCCTAGTAGGGCTAGCGGGAGATACGCAGTATTTT.

This chain connects TRBV6-5 to TRBJ1-6, with TRBD1 as a possible D gene (5 bases). This CDR3 region has 14 residues. V shed 7 bases and J shed 9 bases, with 16 bases lying between them. From germline, CDR1 is MNHEY and CDR2 SVGAGI. DNA of the CDR3: TGTGCCAGCAACTCTTTGGGGGGGAGTTCACCCCTCCACTTT. Translated, it gives CASNSLGGSSPLHF.

This clone was seen a single time. The chain couples TRBV19 to TRBJ1-2; D possibly corresponds to TRBD1 (5 bases). Trimming pared 7 bases from V and 4 bases from J, leaving 16 bases between. In germline, CDR1 is LNHDA, CDR2 SQIVND (reference sequence). This CDR3 comprises 14 residues. The CDR3 loop is CASTLPGTSYGYTF. In nucleotides, the CDR3 is TGTGCCAGTACCCTCCCCGGGACTTCCTATGGCTACACCTTC.

The CDR3 spells CASSLVGTVNEKLFF. The CDR3 nucleotides are TGTGCCAGCAGCTTGGTAGGGACTGTCAATGAAAAACTGTTTTTT. The rearrangement joins TRBV5-6 to TRBJ1-4; D may be TRBD1 (5 bases). The V and J ends lost 0 bases and 5 bases respectively, with 11 bases between them. The CDR3 spans 15 residues. From germline, CDR1 is SGHDT and CDR2 YYEEEE.

The chain recombines TRBV18 with TRBJ2-7; D is perhaps TRBD2 (6 bases). This CDR3 is built from 16 residues. The germline V gene has CDR1 KGHSH and CDR2 LQKENI. V gave up 3 bases and J gave up 7 bases, with 22 bases separating them. The CDR3 is CASSPSPRVTGEEQYF. CDR3 nucleotides: TGTGCCAGCTCACCCTCGCCAAGGGTTACGGGGGAAGAGCAGTACTTC.